Shown below are 29 T cell receptor beta chains from a single sample sequenced in a study of type 1 regulatory T cells. TCRdb itself ran the reads through MiXCR, one entry per CDR3 protein. The table records over 55,000 distinct CDR3 sequences, about 50% of them present only once. Their antigens remain unidentified. The sample consisted of cultured non-Tr1 T cells, either the whole culture or a sorted T cell fraction (not recorded which). Receptor source: a human donor in good health.

This clonotype appeared a single time. V is TRBV5-1 and J is TRBJ2-2, with 7 bases matching TRBD1. Looked up from germline, CDR1 is SGHRS and CDR2 is YFSETQ. The V and J ends lost 4 bases and 4 bases, in that order; junction bases with no gene match: 4. The length of the CDR3 is 14 residues. The CDR3 DNA reads TGCGCCAGCAGCCCCGGACAGGCCACCGGGGAGCTGTTTTTT. This codes for CASSPGQATGELFF.

Only one count was recorded for this clonotype. The chain combines TRBV5-1 with TRBJ1-2, with 7 positions matching TRBD1. CDR3 length: 14 amino acids. V lost 2 bases and J lost 6; bases outside the gene matches: 7. Germline assignment: CDR1 SGHRS and CDR2 YFSETQ. The CDR3 DNA sequence: TGCGCCAGCAGCTTCCCGCAAGGACAGGATGGCTACACCTTC. Amino acids: CASSFPQGQDGYTF. The full variable domain, its missing parts supplied by reference TRBV5-1 and TRBJ1-2, is KAGVTQTPRYLIKTRGQQVTLSCSPISGHRSVSWYQQTPGQGLQFLFEYFSETQRNKGNFPGRFSGRQFSNSRSEMNVSTLELGDSALYLCASSFPQGQDGYTFGSGTRLTVV.

The sample holds a few counts of this clonotype. V and J are TRBV7-9 and TRBJ2-1; the D gene is possibly TRBD1 (5 bases). Between the trimmed V and J ends, which lost 5 bases and 5 bases, there was a span of 16 bases. Germline V gene sequence: CDR1 SEHNR, CDR2 FQNEAQ (reference sequence). The CDR3 extends over 15 amino acids. CDR3 in DNA: TGTGCCAGCAGCCTATTCTTAGACAGTAACAATGAGCAGTTCTTC. Translated: CASSLFLDSNNEQFF.

This clonotype was counted once. The chain links TRBV11-2 to TRBJ2-1, with TRBD2 matching 8 bases. With 1 base clipped from V and 0 bases from J, the junction kept 5 bases outside the gene matches. Looked up from germline, CDR1 is SGHAT and CDR2 is FQNNGV. This CDR3 comprises 17 residues. The CDR3 sequence: CASSLGPAGVSYNEQFF. The CDR3 coding sequence is TGTGCCAGCAGCTTAGGCCCAGCGGGGGTCTCCTACAATGAGCAGTTCTTC.

This chain joins TRBV4-2 and TRBJ2-5, with 9 bases lining up with TRBD2. V gave up 1 base and J gave up 2 bases; unmatched junction bases: 8. Looked up from germline, CDR1 is LGHNA and CDR2 is YNFKEQ. This CDR3 has 17 residues. This chain's CDR3 is CASSQGGAGGPQETQYF. The CDR3 DNA reads as TGTGCCAGCAGCCAAGGGGGCGCGGGGGGGCCGCAAGAGACCCAGTACTTC.

The CDR3 nucleotides read TGTGCCAGCAGCCACGGACAGAACACTGAAGCTTTCTTT. The encoded protein is CASSHGQNTEAFF. V gene TRBV5-4 combines with J gene TRBJ1-1; tentatively, D is TRBD1 (5 bases). V lost 4 bases to trimming and J lost 1 base, with 8 bases between them. Germline V gives CDR1 SGHNT, CDR2 YYREEE (reference sequence). The length of the CDR3 is 13 residues. Combining the CDR3 with reference TRBV5-4 and TRBJ1-1 gives the whole variable domain ETGVTQSPTHLIKTRGQQVTLRCSSQSGHNTVSWYQQALGQGPQFIFQYYREEENGRGNFPPRFSGLQFPNYSSELNVNALELDDSALYLCASSHGQNTEAFFGQGTRLTVV.

This clonotype has more than one count but fewer than ten. This chain connects TRBV5-1 to TRBJ1-4, with no clear D. V lost 2 bases to trimming and J lost 4 bases, with 9 bases between them. The germline CDR1 and CDR2 sequences are SGHRS and YFSETQ. This CDR3 region has 14 residues. The CDR3 spells CASSLGLVNEKLFF. CDR3 nucleotide sequence: TGCGCCAGCAGCTTAGGACTGGTTAATGAAAAACTGTTTTTT.

Remarks on this clonotype: An end of the junction differs from the germline gene, which may be a read error. V is TRBV5-1 and J is TRBJ1-1; D remains ambiguous. This CDR3 spans 14 amino acids. The germline CDR1 and CDR2 sequences are SGHRS and YFSETQ. The chain's CDR3 is CANSLDGMNTEAFF. The CDR3 DNA reads as TGCGCCAACAGCTTGGACGGTATGAACACTGAAGCTTTCTTT.

This clonotype was picked up one time. The chain joins TRBV28 to TRBJ2-7; D perhaps matches TRBD2 (7 bases). Deletions cut 6 bases from V and 3 bases from J, with 21 bases between. This CDR3 contains 16 residues. Germline V gene data show CDR1 as MDHEN and CDR2 as SYDVKM. CDR3 DNA: TGTGCCAGCAGCCCATTAAAGGGGGGGGCTGTCTACGAGCAGTACTTC. Its translation is CASSPLKGGAVYEQYF.

This sequence joins TRBV28 and TRBJ1-5; D perhaps matches TRBD1 (5 bases). Trimming left V 4 bases short and J 2 bases short, with 6 bases between. Germline V CDR1 and CDR2: MDHEN, SYDVKM. This CDR3 contains 13 residues. CDR3 coding DNA: TGTGCCAGCAGTTGGGACGGCAATCAGCCCCAGCATTTT. It encodes CASSWDGNQPQHF.

The chain has TRBV11-3 and TRBJ2-5; D unresolved. The V and J ends lost 0 bases and 2 bases respectively, with 10 bases between them. CDR3 length equals 15 residues. Germline V gene data show CDR1 as SGHNT and CDR2 as YENEEA. CDR3 region: CASSLEGFLQETQYF. The CDR3 DNA follows: TGTGCCAGCAGCTTAGAAGGGTTTCTTCAAGAGACCCAGTACTTC.

The CDR3 DNA is TGCGCCAGCAGAACTGCAGGGAGGGAGACCCAGTACTTC. This codes for CASRTAGRETQYF. This chain uses TRBV5-1 with TRBJ2-5; possible D gene TRBD2, 6 bases. This CDR3 spans 13 amino acids. V was clipped by 5 bases and J by 5 bases, with 13 bases between them. The germline V gene has CDR1 SGHRS and CDR2 YFSETQ.

This sequence joins TRBV20-1 and TRBJ1-2, with a weak D call TRBD1 (5 bases). CDR1 is DFQATT, CDR2 SNEGSKA, per germline (reference sequence). The CDR3 spans 16 residues. Trimming took off 1 base at V and 8 bases at J, with 23 bases between the two ends. The CDR3 region is CSARASGRAGFQGYTF. The CDR3 coding sequence is TGCAGTGCTAGAGCATCCGGGAGGGCAGGGTTTCAAGGCTACACCTTC.

The chain links TRBV5-1 to TRBJ2-3, with 12 nucleotides matching TRBD1. The CDR3 consists of 15 residues. Germline lookup yields CDR1 SGHRS and CDR2 YFSETQ. J gave up 5 bases and V 4 bases, and 5 bases lay outside the gene matches. The CDR3 is CASSRDRGQGDTQYF. The CDR3 nucleotides are TGCGCCAGCAGCCGGGACAGGGGGCAGGGAGATACGCAGTATTTT.

This chain joins TRBV7-8 and TRBJ2-7; 9 bases agree with TRBD1. J was trimmed by 2 bases and V by 2 bases; bases with no gene match: 13. Germline V lookup: CDR1 SGHVS, CDR2 FQNEAQ. The length of the CDR3 is 18 residues. CDR3 sequence (DNA): TGTGCCAGCAGCTTAAAGTTTACAGGGGGCGCTGCTACCTACGAGCAGTACTTC. This translates into CASSLKFTGGAATYEQYF.

J is TRBJ2-3 and V is TRBV7-6; D unclear. The V and J ends lost 4 bases and 6 bases respectively, with 20 bases between them. CDR1 and CDR2 (germline): SGHVS, FNYEAQ. This CDR3 has 16 amino acids. In nucleotides, the CDR3 is TGTGCCAGCAGCTGGACGATCAATACGGATTTGGATACGCAGTATTTT. Its protein product is CASSWTINTDLDTQYF.

This clonotype was observed a handful of times. The rearrangement links TRBV20-1 to TRBJ2-7; no reliable D call. CDR1 and CDR2 from the germline V gene are DFQATT and SNEGSKA (reference sequence). Trimming left V 6 bases short and J 4 bases short, with 10 bases between. The CDR3 consists of 11 residues. The CDR3 here is CSAWTLYEQYF. As DNA, the CDR3 is TGCAGTGCGTGGACCCTATACGAGCAGTACTTC.

This clonotype occurred once. This chain links TRBV27 with TRBJ2-5; D is unclear. The germline V and J ends were trimmed by 10 bases and 3 bases, with 15 bases remaining between them. The germline gives CDR1 MNHEY, CDR2 SMNVEV (reference sequence). The CDR3 has 13 residues. The CDR3 reads CATPPGLKETQYF. DNA for the CDR3: TGTGCCACACCCCCCGGCCTGAAAGAGACCCAGTACTTC.

The chain employs TRBV5-1 and TRBJ1-1; unclear D gene. Germline CDR1 is SGHRS and CDR2 is YFSETQ. V was shortened by 4 bases and J by 1 base, with 11 bases between the two germline ends. The CDR3 extends over 14 amino acids. CDR3 sequence (DNA): TGCGCCAGCAGCCGGGCCATCGCGAACACTGAAGCTTTCTTT. It yields the protein CASSRAIANTEAFF.

V is TRBV12-3 or TRBV12-4 and J is TRBJ1-4; no definite D call. V lost 1 base and J lost 11, with 14 bases in between. The length of the CDR3 is 14 residues. CDR3 coding DNA: TGTGCCAGCAGTTTAGATCTGAAAGGGCCTAAACTGTTTTTT. Translated: CASSLDLKGPKLFF.

This chain joins TRBV11-3 and TRBJ2-5; 7 positions agree with TRBD1. V was clipped by 1 base and J by 5 bases; unmatched bases: 7. The CDR3 is 15 amino acids. The germline gives CDR1 SGHNT, CDR2 YENEEA. The CDR3: CASSLVVAQGETQYF. CDR3 in DNA: TGTGCCAGCAGCTTAGTTGTGGCACAGGGGGAGACCCAGTACTTC.

The J gene is TRBJ1-1, the V gene TRBV5-1; tentatively, D is TRBD1 (5 bases). This CDR3 contains 14 residues. Germline CDR1 reads SGHRS; CDR2 reads YFSETQ. Trimming cost V 4 bases and J 1 base, with 11 bases left between them. CDR3 DNA sequence: TGCGCCAGCAGCCCGGGACCGCAGAACACTGAAGCTTTCTTT. Translation: CASSPGPQNTEAFF.

V usage is TRBV5-1 and J usage is TRBJ2-7, with D perhaps matching TRBD2 (6 bases). The CDR3 length is 16 residues. The ends were cut back, 0 bases at V and 5 bases at J, with 18 bases in the middle. Germline CDR1 SGHRS, CDR2 YFSETQ. The CDR3 DNA follows: TGCGCCAGCAGCTTGGCCAGGTTCGGTAGGAGGGACGAGCAGTACTTC. Protein sequence: CASSLARFGRRDEQYF.

Details on this clonotype: One end of the junction is discordant with germline, which a read error may explain. The chain is built from TRBV7-9 and TRBJ2-5, with TRBD1 identical over 8 bases. Germline CDR1 SEHNR, CDR2 FQNEAQ (reference sequence). The CDR3 is 14 amino acids. In nucleotides, the CDR3 is TGTGCCAGCAGTTATCTCAGGGGGCGTGAGATCCAGTACTTC. Protein: CASSYLRGREIQYF.

Comments on this clonotype: Likely a read error: the CDR3 ends without its conserved phenylalanine or tryptophan. The chain has TRBV5-1 and TRBJ2-2, with unresolved D. V was clipped by 0 bases and J by 3 bases, with 12 bases between them. CDR1 SGHRS and CDR2 YFSETQ come from the germline V gene. This CDR3 has 16 residues. This CDR3 is CASSLAPGSDTGELFS. DNA of the CDR3: TGCGCCAGCAGCTTGGCCCCAGGTTCCGACACCGGGGAGCTGTTTTCT.

V and J are TRBV7-2 and TRBJ2-5; TRBD1 matches 8 bases. Trimming removed 5 bases from V and 5 bases from J; junction bases left unmatched: 10. This CDR3 has 15 residues. Germline assignment: CDR1 SGHTA and CDR2 FQGNSA. CDR3 amino acids: CASSRTGQTIETQYF. In nucleotides, the CDR3 is TGTGCCAGCAGCCGGACAGGGCAAACTATCGAGACCCAGTACTTC.

As concerns this clonotype: A read error may account for a junction end that differs from germline. V gene TRBV5-6 combines with J gene TRBJ2-1, with TRBD1 matching over 9 bases. From germline, CDR1 is SGHDT and CDR2 YYEEEE. The CDR3 extends over 16 amino acids. The CDR3 DNA follows: TGTGCCAGCAGCTACGGACAGGGGTGGTCCTACAATGAGCAGTTATTC. Protein: CASSYGQGWSYNEQLF.

This clonotype was recorded only once. The V call is TRBV20-1, the J call TRBJ2-1; the match to TRBD1 covers 9 bases. CDR1 is DFQATT, CDR2 SNEGSKA, per germline (reference sequence). V shed 0 bases, J shed 4 bases, and the junction held 4 bases outside the gene matches. The CDR3 is made up of 15 amino acids. The CDR3 sequence is CSARDLGQGYNEQFF. In DNA form, the CDR3 reads TGCAGTGCTAGAGATCTCGGACAGGGGTACAATGAGCAGTTCTTC.

The chain carries TRBV27 and TRBJ2-3, with 10 bases fitting TRBD2. V gave up 5 bases and J gave up 7 bases; unmatched junction bases: 9. Germline lookup yields CDR1 MNHEY and CDR2 SMNVEV (reference sequence). The CDR3 is 15 amino acids. The CDR3 sequence: CASSPSSGGSYTQYF. The CDR3 nucleotides read TGTGCCAGCAGTCCTAGTAGCGGGGGGTCTTATACGCAGTATTTT.